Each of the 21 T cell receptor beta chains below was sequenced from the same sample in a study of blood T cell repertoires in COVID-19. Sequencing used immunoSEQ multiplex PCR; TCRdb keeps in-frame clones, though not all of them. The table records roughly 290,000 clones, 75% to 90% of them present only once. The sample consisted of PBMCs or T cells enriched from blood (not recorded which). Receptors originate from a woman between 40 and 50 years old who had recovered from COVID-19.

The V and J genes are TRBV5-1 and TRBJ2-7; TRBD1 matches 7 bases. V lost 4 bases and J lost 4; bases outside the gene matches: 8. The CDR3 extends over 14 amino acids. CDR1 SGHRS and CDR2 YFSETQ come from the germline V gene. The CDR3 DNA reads TGCGCCAGCAGCCTTCCCGGACAGGAATACGAGCAGTACTTC. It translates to CASSLPGQEYEQYF.

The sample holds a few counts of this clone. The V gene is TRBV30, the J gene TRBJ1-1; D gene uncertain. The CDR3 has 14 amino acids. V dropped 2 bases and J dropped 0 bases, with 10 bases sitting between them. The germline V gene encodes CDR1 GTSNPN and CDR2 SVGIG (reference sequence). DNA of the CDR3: TGTGCCTGGAGTATGGTCCGAGTGAACACTGAAGCTTTCTTT. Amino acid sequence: CAWSMVRVNTEAFF.

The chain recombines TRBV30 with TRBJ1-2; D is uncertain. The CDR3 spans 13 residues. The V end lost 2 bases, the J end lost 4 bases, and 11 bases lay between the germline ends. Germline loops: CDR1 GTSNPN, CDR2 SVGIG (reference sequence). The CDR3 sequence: CAWSLADSYGYTF. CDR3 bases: TGTGCCTGGAGTTTAGCCGACTCCTATGGCTACACCTTC.

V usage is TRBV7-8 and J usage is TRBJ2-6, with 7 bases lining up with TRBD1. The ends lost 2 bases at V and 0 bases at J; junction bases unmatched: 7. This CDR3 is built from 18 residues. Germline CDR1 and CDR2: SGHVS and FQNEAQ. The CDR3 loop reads CASSLLGGQYSGANVLTF. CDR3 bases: TGTGCCAGCAGCTTATTAGGGGGACAGTACTCTGGGGCCAACGTCCTGACTTTC. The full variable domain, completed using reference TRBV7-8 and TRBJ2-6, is GAGVSQSPRYKVAKRGQDVALRCDPISGHVSLFWYQQALGQGPEFLTYFQNEAQLDKSGLPSDRFFAERPEGSVSTLKIQRTQQEDSAVYLCASSLLGGQYSGANVLTFGAGSRLTVL.

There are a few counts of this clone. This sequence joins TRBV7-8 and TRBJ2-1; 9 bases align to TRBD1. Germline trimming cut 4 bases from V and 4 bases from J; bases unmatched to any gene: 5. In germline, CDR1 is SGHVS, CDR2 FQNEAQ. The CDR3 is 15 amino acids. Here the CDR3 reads CASSSTGGSYNEQFF. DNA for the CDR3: TGTGCCAGCAGCTCTACAGGGGGCTCATACAATGAGCAGTTCTTC.

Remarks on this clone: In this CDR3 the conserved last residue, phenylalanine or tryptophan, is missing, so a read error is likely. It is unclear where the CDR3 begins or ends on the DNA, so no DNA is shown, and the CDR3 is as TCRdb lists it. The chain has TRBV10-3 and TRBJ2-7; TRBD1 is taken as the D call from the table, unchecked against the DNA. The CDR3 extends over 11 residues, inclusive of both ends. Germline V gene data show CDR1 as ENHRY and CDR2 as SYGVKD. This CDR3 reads CAISEEGDREY.

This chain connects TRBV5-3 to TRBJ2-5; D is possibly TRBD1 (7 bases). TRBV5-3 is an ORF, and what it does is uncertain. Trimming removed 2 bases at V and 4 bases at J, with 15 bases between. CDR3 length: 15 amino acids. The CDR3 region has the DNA TGTGCCAGAAGCTTTACTTCAGGGGGAGGAGAGACCCAGTACTTC. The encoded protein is CARSFTSGGGETQYF.

CDR3 DNA sequence: TGTGCCAGCAGCTACGGGAACACTGAAGCTTTCTTT. It yields the protein CASSYGNTEAFF. This chain connects TRBV11-3 to TRBJ1-1; D gene uncertain. Between the trimmed V and J ends, which lost 4 bases and 1 base, there was a span of 4 bases. CDR1 SGHNT and CDR2 YENEEA come from the germline V gene. The CDR3 totals 12 residues.

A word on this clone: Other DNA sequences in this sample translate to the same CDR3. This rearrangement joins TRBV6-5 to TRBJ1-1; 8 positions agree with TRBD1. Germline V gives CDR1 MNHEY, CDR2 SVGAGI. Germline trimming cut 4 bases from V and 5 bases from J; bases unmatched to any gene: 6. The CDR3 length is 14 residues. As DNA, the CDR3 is TGTGCCAGCAGTTCCGGACAGGGAGGGACTGAAGCTTTCTTT. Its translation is CASSSGQGGTEAFF.

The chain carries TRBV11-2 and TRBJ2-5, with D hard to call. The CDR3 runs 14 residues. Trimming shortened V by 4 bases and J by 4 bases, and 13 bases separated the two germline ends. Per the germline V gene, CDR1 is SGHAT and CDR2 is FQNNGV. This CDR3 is CASSSDLTGETQYF. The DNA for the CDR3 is TGTGCCAGCAGCTCCGATTTAACTGGAGAGACCCAGTACTTC.

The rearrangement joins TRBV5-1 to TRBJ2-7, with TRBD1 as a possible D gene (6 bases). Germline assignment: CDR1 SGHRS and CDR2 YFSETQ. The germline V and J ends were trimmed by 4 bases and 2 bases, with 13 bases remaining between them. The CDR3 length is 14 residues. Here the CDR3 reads CASSPLGGTYEQYF. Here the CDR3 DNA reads TGCGCCAGCAGCCCACTAGGGGGAACCTACGAGCAGTACTTC.

The DNA of the CDR3 is TGTGCCAGTAGTTGGGCAGGGAACACTGAAGCTTTCTTT. This translates into CASSWAGNTEAFF. V usage is TRBV19 and J usage is TRBJ1-1; D not resolved. The CDR3 has 13 amino acids. Germline loops: CDR1 LNHDA, CDR2 SQIVND (reference sequence). The V end lost 5 bases, the J end lost 1 base, and 8 bases lay between the germline ends.

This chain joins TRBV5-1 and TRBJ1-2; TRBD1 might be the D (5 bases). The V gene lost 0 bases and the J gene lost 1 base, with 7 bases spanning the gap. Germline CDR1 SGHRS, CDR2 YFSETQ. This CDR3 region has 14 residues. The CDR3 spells CASSLGQINYGYTF. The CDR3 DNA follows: TGCGCCAGCAGCTTGGGACAGATTAACTATGGCTACACCTTC.

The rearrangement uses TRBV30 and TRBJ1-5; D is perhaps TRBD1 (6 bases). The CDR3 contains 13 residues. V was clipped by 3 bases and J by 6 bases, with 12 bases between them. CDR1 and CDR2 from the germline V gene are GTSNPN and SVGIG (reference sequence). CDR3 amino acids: CAWSPSRGQPQHF. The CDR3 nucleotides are TGTGCCTGGAGCCCGTCCAGGGGTCAGCCCCAGCATTTT.

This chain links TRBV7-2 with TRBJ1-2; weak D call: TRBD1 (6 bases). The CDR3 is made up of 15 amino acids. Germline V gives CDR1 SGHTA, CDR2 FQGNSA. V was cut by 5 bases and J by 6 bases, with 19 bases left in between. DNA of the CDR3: TGTGCCAGCAGCCTCGGTCCGTCACAGGGAAATGGCTACACCTTC. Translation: CASSLGPSQGNGYTF.

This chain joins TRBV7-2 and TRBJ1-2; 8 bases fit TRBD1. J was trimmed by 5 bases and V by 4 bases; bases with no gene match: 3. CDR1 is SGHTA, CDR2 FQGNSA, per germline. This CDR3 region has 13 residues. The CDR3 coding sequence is TGTGCCAGCAGCTCCCGACAGGGGTATGGCTACACCTTC. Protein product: CASSSRQGYGYTF.

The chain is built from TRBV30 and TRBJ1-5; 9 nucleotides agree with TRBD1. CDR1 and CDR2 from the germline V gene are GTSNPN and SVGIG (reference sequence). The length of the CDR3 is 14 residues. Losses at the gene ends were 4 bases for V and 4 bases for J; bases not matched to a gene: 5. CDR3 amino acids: CAWTGTGRNQPQHF. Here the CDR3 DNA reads TGTGCCTGGACCGGGACAGGGCGAAATCAGCCCCAGCATTTT.

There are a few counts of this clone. CDR3 sequence reads: CASGDTMNTEAFF. CDR3 DNA: TGTGCCAGCGGGGACACCATGAACACTGAAGCTTTCTTT. V usage is TRBV2 and J usage is TRBJ1-1; perhaps TRBD1 as D (6 bases). Germline CDR1 reads SNHLY; CDR2 reads FYNNEI. The CDR3 is 13 amino acids. V dropped 8 bases and J dropped 0 bases, with 10 bases sitting between them.

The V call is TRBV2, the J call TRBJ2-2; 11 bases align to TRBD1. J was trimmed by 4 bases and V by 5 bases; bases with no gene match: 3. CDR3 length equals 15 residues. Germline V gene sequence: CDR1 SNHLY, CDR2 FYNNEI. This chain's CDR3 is CASSRDRGSTGELFF. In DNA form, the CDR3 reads TGTGCCAGCAGTAGGGACAGGGGGAGCACCGGGGAGCTGTTTTTT.

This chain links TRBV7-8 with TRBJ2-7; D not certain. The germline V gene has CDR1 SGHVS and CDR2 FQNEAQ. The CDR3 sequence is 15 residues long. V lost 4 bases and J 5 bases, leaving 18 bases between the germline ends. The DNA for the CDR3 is TGTGCCAGCAGCTCTACCCGGGTACAAGCCCACGAGCAGTACTTC. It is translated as CASSSTRVQAHEQYF.

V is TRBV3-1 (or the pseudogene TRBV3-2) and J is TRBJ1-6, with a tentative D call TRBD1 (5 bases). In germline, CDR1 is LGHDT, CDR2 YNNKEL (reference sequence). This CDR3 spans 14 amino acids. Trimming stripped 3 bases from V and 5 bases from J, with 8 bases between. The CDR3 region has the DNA TGTGCCAGCAGCCAGACAGATAATAATTCACCCCTCCACTTT. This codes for CASSQTDNNSPLHF.